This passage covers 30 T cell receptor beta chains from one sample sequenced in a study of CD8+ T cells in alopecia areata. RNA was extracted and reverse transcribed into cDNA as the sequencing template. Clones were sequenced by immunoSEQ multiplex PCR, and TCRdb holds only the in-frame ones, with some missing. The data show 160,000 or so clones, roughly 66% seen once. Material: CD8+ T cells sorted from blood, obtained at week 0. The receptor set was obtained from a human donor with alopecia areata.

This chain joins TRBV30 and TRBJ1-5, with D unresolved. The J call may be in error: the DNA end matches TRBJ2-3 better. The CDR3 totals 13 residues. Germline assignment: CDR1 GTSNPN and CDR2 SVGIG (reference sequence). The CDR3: CAWSLYRNQPQYF. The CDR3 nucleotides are TGTGCCTGGAGTCTTTATCGGAATCAGCCCCAGTATTTT.

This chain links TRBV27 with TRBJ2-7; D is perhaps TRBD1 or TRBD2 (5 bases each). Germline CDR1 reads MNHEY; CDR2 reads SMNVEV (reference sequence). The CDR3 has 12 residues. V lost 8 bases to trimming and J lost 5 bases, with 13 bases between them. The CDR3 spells CASGDRRDEQYF. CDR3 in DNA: TGTGCCAGCGGGGACCGACGGGACGAGCAGTACTTC.

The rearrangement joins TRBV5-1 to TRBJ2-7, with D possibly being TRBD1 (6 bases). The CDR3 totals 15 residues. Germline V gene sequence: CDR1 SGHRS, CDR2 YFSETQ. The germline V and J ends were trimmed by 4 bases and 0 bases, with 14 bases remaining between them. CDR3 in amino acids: CASSPEGDPSYEQYF. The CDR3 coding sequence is TGCGCCAGCAGCCCCGAGGGGGACCCCTCCTACGAGCAGTACTTC. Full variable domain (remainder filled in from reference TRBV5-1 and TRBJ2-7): KAGVTQTPRYLIKTRGQQVTLSCSPISGHRSVSWYQQTPGQGLQFLFEYFSETQRNKGNFPGRFSGRQFSNSRSEMNVSTLELGDSALYLCASSPEGDPSYEQYFGPGTRLTVT.

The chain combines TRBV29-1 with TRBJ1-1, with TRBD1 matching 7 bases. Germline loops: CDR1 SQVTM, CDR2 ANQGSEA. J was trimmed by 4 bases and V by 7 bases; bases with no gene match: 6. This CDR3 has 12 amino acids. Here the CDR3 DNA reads TGCAGCGCACCGACAGGGAGCACTGAAGCTTTCTTT. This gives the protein CSAPTGSTEAFF.

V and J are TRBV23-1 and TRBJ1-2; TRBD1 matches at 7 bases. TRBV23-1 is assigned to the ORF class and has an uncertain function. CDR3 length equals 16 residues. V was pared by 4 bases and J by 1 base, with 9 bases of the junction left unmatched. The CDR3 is CASSRGTGDSNYGYTF. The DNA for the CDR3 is TGCGCCAGCAGTCGTGGCACAGGGGATAGTAACTATGGCTACACCTTC.

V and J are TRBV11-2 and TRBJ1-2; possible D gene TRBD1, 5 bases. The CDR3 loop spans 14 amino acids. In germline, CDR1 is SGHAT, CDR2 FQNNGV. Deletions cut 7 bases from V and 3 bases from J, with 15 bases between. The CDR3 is CASTRDGGDYGYTF. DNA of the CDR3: TGTGCCAGCACTCGGGACGGCGGGGACTATGGCTACACCTTC.

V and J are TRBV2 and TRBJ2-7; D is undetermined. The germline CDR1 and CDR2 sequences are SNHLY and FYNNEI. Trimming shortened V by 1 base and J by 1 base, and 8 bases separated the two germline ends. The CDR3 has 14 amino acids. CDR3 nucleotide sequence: TGTGCCAGCAGTGAAGGCCCTTATTCCTACGAGCAGTACTTC. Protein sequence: CASSEGPYSYEQYF.

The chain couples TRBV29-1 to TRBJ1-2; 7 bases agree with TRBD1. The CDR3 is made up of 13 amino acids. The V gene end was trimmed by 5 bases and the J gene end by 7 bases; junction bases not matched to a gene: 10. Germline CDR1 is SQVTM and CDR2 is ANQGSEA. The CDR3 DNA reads TGCAGCGTTTATTCTACAGGGGCCGGTGGCTACACCTTC. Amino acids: CSVYSTGAGGYTF.

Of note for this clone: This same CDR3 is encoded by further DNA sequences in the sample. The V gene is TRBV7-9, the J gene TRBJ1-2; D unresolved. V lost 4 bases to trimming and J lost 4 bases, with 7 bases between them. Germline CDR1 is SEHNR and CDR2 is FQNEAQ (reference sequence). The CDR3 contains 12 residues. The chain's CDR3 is CASSSGGYGYTF. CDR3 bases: TGTGCCAGCAGCTCCGGAGGCTATGGCTACACCTTC.

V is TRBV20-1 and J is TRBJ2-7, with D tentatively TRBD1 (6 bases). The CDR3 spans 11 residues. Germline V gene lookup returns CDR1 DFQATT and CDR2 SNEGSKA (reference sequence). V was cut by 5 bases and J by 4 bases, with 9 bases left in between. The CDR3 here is CSAPGQYEQYF. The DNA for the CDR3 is TGCAGTGCTCCCGGACAGTACGAGCAGTACTTC.

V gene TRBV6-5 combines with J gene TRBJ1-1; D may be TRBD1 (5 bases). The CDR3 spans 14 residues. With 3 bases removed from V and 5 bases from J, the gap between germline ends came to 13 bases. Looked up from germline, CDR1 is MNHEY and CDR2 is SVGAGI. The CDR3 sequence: CASSYDSVGTEAFF. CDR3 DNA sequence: TGTGCCAGCAGTTATGACAGCGTGGGGACTGAAGCTTTCTTT.

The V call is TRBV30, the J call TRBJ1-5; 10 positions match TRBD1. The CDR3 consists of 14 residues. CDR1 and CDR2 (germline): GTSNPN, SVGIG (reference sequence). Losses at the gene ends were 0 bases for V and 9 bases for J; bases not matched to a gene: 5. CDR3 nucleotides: TGTGCCTGGAGTGTACGGGACAGGGGTCGGCCCCAGCATTTT. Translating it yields CAWSVRDRGRPQHF.

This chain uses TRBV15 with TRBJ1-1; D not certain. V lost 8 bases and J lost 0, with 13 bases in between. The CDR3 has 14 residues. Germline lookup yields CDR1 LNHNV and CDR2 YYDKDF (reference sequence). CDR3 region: CATGRISMNTEAFF. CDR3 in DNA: TGTGCCACCGGCCGGATCTCCATGAACACTGAAGCTTTCTTT. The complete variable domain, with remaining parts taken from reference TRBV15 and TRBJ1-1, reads DAMVIQNPRYQVTQFGKPVTLSCSQTLNHNVMYWYQQKSSQAPKLLFHYYDKDFNNEADTPDNFQSRRPNTSFCFLDIRSPGLGDTAMYLCATGRISMNTEAFFGQGTRLTVV.

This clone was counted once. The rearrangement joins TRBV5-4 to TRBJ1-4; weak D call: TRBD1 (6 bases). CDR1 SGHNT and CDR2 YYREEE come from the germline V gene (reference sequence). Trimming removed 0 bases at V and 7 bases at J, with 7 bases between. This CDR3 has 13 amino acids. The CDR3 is CASSLEGGEKLFF. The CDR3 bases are TGTGCCAGCAGCTTGGAGGGGGGTGAAAAACTGTTTTTT.

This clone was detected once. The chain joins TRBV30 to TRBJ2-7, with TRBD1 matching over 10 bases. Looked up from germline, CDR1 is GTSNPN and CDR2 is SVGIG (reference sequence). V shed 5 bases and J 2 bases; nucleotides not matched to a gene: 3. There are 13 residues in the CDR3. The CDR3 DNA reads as TGTGCCTGGGGGACAGGGGCCGCCTACGAGCAGTACTTC. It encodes CAWGTGAAYEQYF.

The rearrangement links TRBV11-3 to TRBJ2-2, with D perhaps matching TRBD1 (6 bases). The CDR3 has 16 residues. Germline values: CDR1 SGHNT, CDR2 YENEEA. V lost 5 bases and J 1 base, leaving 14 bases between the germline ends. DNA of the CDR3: TGTGCCAGCAGCCAATGGGGGCAGGGGAACACCGGGGAGCTGTTTTTT. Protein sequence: CASSQWGQGNTGELFF.

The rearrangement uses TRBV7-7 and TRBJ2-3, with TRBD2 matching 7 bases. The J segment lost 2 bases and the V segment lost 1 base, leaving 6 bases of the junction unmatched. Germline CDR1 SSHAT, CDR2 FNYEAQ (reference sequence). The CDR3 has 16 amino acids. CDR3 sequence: CASSLGTSHPTDTQYF. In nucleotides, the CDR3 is TGTGCCAGCAGCTTAGGGACTAGTCACCCCACAGATACGCAGTATTTT. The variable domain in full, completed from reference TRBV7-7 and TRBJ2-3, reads GAGVSQSPRYKVTKRGQDVTLRCDPISSHATLYWYQQALGQGPEFLTYFNYEAQPDKSGLPSDRFSAERPEGSISTLTIQRTEQRDSAMYRCASSLGTSHPTDTQYFGPGTRLTVL.

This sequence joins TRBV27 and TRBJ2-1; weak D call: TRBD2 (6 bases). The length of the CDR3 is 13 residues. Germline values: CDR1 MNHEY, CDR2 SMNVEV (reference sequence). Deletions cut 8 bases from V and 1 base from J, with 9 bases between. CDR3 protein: CASGLPSYNEQFF. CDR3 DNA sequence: TGTGCCAGCGGACTACCTTCCTACAATGAGCAGTTCTTC.

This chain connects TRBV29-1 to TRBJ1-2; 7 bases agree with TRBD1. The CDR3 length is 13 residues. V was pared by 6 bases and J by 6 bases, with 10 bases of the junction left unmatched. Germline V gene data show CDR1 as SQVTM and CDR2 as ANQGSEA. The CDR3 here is CSVLRQGGNGYTF. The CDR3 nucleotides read TGCAGCGTCCTACGACAGGGCGGGAATGGCTACACCTTC.

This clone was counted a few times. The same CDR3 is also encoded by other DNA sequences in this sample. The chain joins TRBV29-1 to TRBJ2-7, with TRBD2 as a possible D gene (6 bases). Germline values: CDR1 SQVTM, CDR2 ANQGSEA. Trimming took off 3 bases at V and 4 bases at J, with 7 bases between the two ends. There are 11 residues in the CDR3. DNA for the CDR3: TGCAGCGTTGAGCGGGGATACGAGCAGTACTTC. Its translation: CSVERGYEQYF.

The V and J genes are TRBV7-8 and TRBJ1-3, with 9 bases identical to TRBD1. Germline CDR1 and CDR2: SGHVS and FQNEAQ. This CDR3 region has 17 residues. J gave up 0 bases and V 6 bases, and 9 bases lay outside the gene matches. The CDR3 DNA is TGTGCCAGCAGTCCCGATACAGGGGGCTTCTCTGGAAACACCATATATTTT. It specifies CASSPDTGGFSGNTIYF.

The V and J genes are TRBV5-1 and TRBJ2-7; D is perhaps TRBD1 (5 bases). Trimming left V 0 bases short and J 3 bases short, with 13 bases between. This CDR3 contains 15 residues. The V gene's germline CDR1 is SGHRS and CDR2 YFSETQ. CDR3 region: CASSLVVDRNYEQYF. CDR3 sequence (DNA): TGCGCCAGCAGCTTGGTCGTAGACAGAAACTACGAGCAGTACTTC.

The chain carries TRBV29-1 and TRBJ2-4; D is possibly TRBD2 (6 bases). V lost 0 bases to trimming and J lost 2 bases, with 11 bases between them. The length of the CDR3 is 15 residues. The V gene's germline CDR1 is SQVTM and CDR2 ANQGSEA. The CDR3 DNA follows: TGCAGCGTTGAAGATCGCCGGGGGTCCAAAAACATTCAGTACTTC. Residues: CSVEDRRGSKNIQYF.

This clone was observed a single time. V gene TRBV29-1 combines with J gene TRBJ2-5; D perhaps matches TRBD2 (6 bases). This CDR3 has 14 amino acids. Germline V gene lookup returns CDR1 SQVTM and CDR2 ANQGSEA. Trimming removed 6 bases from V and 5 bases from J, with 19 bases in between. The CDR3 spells CSVIRTAGPETQYF. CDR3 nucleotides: TGCAGCGTGATTCGGACGGCGGGGCCTGAGACCCAGTACTTC.

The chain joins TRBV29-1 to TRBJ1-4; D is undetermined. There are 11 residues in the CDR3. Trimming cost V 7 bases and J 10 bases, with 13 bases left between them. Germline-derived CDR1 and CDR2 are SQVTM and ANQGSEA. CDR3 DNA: TGCAGCGGCACGGACGGCGGAAAACTGTTTTTT. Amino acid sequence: CSGTDGGKLFF.

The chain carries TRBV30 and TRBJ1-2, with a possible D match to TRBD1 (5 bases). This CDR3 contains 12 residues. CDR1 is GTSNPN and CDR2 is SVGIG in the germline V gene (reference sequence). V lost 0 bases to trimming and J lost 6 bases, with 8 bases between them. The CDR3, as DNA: TGTGCCTGGAGTGTGGCCAGGGATGGCTACACCTTC. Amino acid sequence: CAWSVARDGYTF.

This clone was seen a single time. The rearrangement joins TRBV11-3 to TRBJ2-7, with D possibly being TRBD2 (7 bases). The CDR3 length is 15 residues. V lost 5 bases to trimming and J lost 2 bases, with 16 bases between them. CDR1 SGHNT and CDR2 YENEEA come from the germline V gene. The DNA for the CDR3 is TGTGCCAGCAGCCCCGGTGGGGGGGCGACCTACGAGCAGTACTTC. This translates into CASSPGGGATYEQYF.

The CDR3 DNA follows: TGTGCCAGCAGCAAGAACACCGGGGAGCTGTTTTTT. Encoded protein: CASSKNTGELFF. The rearrangement uses TRBV7-9 and TRBJ2-2; D is uncertain. Germline V gives CDR1 SEHNR, CDR2 FQNEAQ (reference sequence). The ends were cut back, 5 bases at V and 1 base at J, with 2 bases in the middle. This CDR3 comprises 12 residues.

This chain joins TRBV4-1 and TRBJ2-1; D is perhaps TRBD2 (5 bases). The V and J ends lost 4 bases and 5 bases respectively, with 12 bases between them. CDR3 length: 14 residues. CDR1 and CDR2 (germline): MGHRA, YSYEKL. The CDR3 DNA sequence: TGCGCCAGCAGCCCCGAGAGGGCAAACAATGAGCAGTTCTTC. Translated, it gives CASSPERANNEQFF.

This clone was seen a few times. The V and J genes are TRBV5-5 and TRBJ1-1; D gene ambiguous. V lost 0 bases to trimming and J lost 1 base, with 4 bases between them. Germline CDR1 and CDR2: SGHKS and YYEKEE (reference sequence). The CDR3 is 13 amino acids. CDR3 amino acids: CASSLDWNTEAFF. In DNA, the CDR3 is TGTGCCAGCAGCTTGGACTGGAACACTGAAGCTTTCTTT.